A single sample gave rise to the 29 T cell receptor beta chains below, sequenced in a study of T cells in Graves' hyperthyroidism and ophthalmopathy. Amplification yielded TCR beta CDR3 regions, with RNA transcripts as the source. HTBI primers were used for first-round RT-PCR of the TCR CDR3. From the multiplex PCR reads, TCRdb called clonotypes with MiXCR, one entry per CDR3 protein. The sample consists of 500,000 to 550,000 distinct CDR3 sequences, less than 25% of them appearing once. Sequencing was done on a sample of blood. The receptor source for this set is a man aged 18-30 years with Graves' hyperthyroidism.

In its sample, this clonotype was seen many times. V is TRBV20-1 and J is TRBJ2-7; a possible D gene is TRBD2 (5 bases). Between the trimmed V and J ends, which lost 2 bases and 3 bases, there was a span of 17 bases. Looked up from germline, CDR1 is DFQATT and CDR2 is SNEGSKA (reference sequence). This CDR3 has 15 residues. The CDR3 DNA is TGCAGTGCTAGACGCCCCAGCGGAGCTGACTACGAGCAGTACTTC. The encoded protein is CSARRPSGADYEQYF.

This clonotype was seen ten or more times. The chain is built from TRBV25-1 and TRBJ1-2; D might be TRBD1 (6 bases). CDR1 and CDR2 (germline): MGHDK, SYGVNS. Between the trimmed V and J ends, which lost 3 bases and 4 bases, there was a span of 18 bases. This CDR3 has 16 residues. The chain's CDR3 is CASSEIDRTSTYGYTF. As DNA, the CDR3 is TGTGCCAGCAGTGAGATCGACAGGACGTCGACCTATGGCTACACCTTC.

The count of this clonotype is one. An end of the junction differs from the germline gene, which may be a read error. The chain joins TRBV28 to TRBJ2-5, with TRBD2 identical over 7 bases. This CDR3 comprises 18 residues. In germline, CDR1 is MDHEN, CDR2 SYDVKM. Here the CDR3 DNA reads TGCGCCAGCAGCCAAGATCACCCCCCCGGGAGGTTAAAAGAGACCCAGTACTTC. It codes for CASSQDHPPGRLKETQYF.

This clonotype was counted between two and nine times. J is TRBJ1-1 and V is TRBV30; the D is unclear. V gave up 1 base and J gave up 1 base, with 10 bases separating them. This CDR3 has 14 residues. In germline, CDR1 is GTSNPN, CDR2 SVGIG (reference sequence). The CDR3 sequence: CAWSGDGKNTEAFF. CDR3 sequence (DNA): TGTGCCTGGAGTGGAGACGGGAAGAACACTGAAGCTTTCTTT.

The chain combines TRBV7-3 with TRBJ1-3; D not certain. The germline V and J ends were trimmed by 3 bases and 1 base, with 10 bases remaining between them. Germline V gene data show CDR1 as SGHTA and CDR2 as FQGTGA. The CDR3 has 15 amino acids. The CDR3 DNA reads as TGTGCCAGCAGCTTGATCGGTGGTTCTGGAAACACCATATATTTT. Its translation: CASSLIGGSGNTIYF.

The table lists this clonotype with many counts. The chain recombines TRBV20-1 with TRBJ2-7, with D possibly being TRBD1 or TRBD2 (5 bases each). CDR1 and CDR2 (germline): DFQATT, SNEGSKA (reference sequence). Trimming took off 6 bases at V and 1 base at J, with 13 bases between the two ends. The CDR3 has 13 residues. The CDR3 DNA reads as TGCAGTGCCAGTAGGGACCCTTCCTACGAGCAGTACTTC. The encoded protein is CSASRDPSYEQYF.

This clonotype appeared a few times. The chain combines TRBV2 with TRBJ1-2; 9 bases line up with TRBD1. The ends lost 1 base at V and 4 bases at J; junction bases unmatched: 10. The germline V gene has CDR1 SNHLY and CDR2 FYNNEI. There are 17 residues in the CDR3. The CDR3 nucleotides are TGTGCCAGCAGTGAAGGACAGGGGGTCCCGACTCGCTATGGCTACACCTTC. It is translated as CASSEGQGVPTRYGYTF.

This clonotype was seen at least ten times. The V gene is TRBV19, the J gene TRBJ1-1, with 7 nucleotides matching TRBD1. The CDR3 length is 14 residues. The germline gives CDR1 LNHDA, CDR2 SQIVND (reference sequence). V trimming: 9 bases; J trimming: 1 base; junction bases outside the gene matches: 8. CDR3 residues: CASGQDAGNTEAFF. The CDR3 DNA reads TGTGCCAGCGGACAGGACGCAGGGAACACTGAAGCTTTCTTT.

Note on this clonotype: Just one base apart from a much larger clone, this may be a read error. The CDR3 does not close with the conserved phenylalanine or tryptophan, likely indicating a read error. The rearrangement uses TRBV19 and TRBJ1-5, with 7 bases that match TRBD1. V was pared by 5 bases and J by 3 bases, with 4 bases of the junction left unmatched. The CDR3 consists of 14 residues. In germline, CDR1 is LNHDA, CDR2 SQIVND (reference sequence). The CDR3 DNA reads TGTGCCAGTAGTCCGACAGGGACCAATCAGCCCCAGCATTCT. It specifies CASSPTGTNQPQHS.

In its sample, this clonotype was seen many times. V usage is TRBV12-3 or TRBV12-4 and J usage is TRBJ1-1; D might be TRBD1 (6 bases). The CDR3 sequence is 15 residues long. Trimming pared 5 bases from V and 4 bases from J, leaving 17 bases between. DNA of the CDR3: TGTGCCAGCAGTCTAAATCAGGGGACCGGCACTGAAGCTTTCTTT. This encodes CASSLNQGTGTEAFF.

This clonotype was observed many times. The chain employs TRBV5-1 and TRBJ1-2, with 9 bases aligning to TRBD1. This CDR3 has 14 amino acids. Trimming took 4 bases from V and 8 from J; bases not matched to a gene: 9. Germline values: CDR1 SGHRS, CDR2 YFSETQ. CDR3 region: CASSLAGGQGGYTF. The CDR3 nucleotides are TGCGCCAGCAGCCTGGCCGGGGGACAGGGAGGCTACACCTTC.

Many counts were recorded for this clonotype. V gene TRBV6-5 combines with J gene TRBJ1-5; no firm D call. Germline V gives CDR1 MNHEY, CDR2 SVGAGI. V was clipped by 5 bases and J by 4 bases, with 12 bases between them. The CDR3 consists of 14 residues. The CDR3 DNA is TGTGCCAGCAGTAGTTCTTATGGGAATCAGCCCCAGCATTTT. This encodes CASSSSYGNQPQHF.

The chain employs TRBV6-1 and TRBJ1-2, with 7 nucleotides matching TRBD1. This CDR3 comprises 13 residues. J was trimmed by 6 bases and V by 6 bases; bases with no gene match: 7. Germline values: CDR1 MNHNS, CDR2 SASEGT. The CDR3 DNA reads TGTGCCAGCAGCCTAGGGACAGCGGATGGCTACACCTTC. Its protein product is CASSLGTADGYTF.

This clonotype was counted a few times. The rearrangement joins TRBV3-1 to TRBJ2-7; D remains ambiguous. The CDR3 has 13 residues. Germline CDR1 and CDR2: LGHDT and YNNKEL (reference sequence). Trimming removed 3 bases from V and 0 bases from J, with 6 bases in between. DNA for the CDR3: TGTGCCAGCAGCCAGATTCTCTCCTACGAGCAGTACTTC. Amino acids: CASSQILSYEQYF.

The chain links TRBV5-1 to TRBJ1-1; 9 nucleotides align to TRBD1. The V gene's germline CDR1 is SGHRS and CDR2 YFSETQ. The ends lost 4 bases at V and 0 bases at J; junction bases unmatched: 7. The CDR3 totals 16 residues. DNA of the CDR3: TGCGCCAGCAGCCCGGGGACAGGGAGTCTGAACACTGAAGCTTTCTTT. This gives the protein CASSPGTGSLNTEAFF.

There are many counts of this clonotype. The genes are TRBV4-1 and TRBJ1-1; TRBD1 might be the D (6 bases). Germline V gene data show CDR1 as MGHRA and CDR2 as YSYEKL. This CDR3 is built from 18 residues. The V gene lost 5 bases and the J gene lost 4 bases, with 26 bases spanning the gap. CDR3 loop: CASSYQPDSLAASTEAFF. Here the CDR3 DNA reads TGCGCCAGCAGCTATCAGCCGGACAGCCTCGCCGCAAGCACTGAAGCTTTCTTT.

CDR3 coding DNA: TGTGCCACCAGTGAGGCAGGCGCTCAGCCCCAGCATTTT. Encoded protein: CATSEAGAQPQHF. The chain carries TRBV24-1 and TRBJ1-5; D is ambiguous. The CDR3 runs 13 residues. Trimming shortened V by 4 bases and J by 6 bases, and 9 bases separated the two germline ends. CDR1 is KGHDR, CDR2 SFDVKD, per germline.

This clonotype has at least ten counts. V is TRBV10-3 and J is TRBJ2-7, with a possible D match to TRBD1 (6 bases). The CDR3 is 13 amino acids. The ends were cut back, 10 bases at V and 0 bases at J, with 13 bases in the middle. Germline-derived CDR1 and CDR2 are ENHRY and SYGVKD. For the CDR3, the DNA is TGTGCCACGTCGACAGGACTCTCCTACGAGCAGTACTTC. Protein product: CATSTGLSYEQYF.

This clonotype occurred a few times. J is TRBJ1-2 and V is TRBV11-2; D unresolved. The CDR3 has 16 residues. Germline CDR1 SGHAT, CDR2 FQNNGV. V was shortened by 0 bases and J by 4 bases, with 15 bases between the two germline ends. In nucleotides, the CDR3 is TGTGCCAGCAGCTTAGAAGTGACGACGTCGCCCTATGGCTACACCTTC. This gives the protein CASSLEVTTSPYGYTF.

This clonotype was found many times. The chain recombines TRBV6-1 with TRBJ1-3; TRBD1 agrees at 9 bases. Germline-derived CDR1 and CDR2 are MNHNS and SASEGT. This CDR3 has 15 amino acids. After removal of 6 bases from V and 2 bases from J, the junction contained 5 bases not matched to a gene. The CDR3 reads CASSTNRGPGNTIYF. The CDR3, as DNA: TGTGCCAGCAGCACAAACAGGGGGCCTGGAAACACCATATATTTT.

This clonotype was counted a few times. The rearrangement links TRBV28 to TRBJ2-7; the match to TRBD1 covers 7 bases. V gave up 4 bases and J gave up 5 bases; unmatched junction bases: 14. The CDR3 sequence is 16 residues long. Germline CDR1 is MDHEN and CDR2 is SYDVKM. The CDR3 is CASSSAWEQGFDEQYF. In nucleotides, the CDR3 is TGTGCCAGCAGTTCAGCATGGGAACAGGGGTTCGACGAGCAGTACTTC.

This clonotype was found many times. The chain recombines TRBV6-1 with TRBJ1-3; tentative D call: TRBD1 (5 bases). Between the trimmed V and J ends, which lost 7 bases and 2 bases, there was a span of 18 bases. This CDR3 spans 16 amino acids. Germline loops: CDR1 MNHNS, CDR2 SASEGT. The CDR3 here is CASTRGVQATGNTIYF. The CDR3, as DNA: TGTGCCAGCACCCGAGGGGTCCAAGCCACTGGAAACACCATATATTTT.

The CDR3 bases are TGTGCCAGCAGCTTAGATTTTGGCGGGGGAGACGGGAAGACCCAGTACTTC. Translated, it gives CASSLDFGGGDGKTQYF. The chain couples TRBV11-2 to TRBJ2-5; the match to TRBD2 covers 7 bases. The junction had 13 bases not matched to a gene; V was cut back by 0 bases and J by 6 bases. This CDR3 region has 17 residues. Germline V gene data show CDR1 as SGHAT and CDR2 as FQNNGV.

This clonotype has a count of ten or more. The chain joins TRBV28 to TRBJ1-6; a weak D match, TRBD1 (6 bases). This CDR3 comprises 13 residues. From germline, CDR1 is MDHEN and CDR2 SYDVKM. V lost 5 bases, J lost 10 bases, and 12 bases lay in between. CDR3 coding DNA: TGTGCCAGCAGTGTTACAGGGTCCTCACCCCTCCACTTT. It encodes CASSVTGSSPLHF. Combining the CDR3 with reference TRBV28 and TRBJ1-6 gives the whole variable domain DVKVTQSSRYLVKRTGEKVFLECVQDMDHENMFWYRQDPGLGLRLIYFSYDVKMKEKGDIPEGYSVSREKKERFSLILESASTNQTSMYLCASSVTGSSPLHFGNGTRLTVT.

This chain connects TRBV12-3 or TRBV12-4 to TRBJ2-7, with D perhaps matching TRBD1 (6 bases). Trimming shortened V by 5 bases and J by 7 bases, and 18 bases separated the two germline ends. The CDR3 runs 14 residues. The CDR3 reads CASSLRDTLREQYF. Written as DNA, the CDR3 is TGTGCCAGCAGTCTCCGGGACACCTTACGGGAGCAGTACTTC.

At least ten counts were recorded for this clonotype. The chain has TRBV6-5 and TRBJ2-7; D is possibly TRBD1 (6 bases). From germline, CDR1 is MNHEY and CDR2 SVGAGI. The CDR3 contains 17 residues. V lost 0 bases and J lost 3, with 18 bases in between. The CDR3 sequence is CASSYSIPGALIYEQYF. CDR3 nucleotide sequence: TGTGCCAGCAGTTACTCGATACCAGGGGCGCTAATCTACGAGCAGTACTTC.

The CDR3 nucleotides read TGTGCCAGCAGCCCGCGACCGCTTCTAGAGCAGTACTTC. Amino acids: CASSPRPLLEQYF. The chain recombines TRBV14 with TRBJ2-7; D gene unclear. Germline lookup yields CDR1 SGHDN and CDR2 FVKESK. This CDR3 contains 13 residues. V gave up 4 bases and J gave up 7 bases, with 14 bases separating them.

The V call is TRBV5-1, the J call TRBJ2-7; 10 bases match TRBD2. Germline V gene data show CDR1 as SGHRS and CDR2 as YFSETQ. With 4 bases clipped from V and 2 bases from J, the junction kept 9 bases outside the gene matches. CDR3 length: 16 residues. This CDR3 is CASSGLGTSETYEQYF. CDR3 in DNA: TGCGCCAGCAGCGGATTAGGGACTAGCGAGACCTACGAGCAGTACTTC.

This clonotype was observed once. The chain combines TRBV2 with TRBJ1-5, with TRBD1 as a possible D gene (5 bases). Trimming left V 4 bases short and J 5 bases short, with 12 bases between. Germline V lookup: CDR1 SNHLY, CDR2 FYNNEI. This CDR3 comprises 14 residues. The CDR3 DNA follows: TGTGCCAGCAGTGTGCGAAGGGACGATCAGCCCCAGCATTTT. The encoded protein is CASSVRRDDQPQHF.